A selection of T cell receptor beta chains follows, all from one sample in a study of radiation and T cells in renal cell carcinoma. Sequenced by immunoSEQ multiplex PCR; TCRdb stores in-frame clones only, minus some. The table has roughly 100,000 clones, 84% seen once. The sample consisted of blood, taken from a patient whose treatment included radiotherapy and nephrectomy. The receptors stem from a man between 60 and 70 years old with renal cell carcinoma. The CDR3 runs from the conserved cysteine through the conserved F or W. A D gene is named only where the DNA matches it firmly. A row's size may be missing; if present it is once, few, many or a size class.

>TRBJ1-2|-|TRBD1|TRBV5-1
TGCGCCAGCAGCTTAACAGGGGTTGACTATGGCTACACCTTC
CASSLTGVDYGYTF
>TRBJ2-7|-|TRBD1|TRBV2
TGTGCCAGCAGTGAACGGACAGGGGAAGTGGACGAGCAGTACTTC
CASSERTGEVDEQYF
>TRBJ2-7|-|TRBD1|TRBV6-6
TGTGCCGCGGGGACAGGGGACCTCGAGCAGTACTTC
CAAGTGDLEQYF
>TRBJ2-1|-|TRBD2|TRBV11-3
TGTGCCAGCAGCTCCACCGGACTAGTGCACAATGAGCAGTTCTTC
CASSSTGLVHNEQFF
>TRBJ2-7|-|TRBD2|TRBV28
TGTGCCAGCACCCTCCCCCCTAGCGGGGCTTACGAGCAGTACTTC
CASTLPPSGAYEQYF
>TRBJ1-5|-|-|TRBV5-8
TGTGCCAGCAGCTTGTATTGGGGGAGCAATCAGCCCCAGCATTTT
CASSLYWGSNQPQHF
>TRBJ1-3|-|TRBD1|TRBV28
TGTGCCAGCAGTTTATCAGGGGGTCCTGGAAACACCATATATTTT
CASSLSGGPGNTIYF
>TRBJ1-3|-|-|TRBV27
TGTGCCAGCAGATTTTCGGGCTCTGGAAACACCATATATTTT
CASRFSGSGNTIYF
>TRBJ1-1|-|-|TRBV5-1
TGCGCCAGCAGCGCTCCGAGAGGCACTGAAGCTTTCTTT
CASSAPRGTEAFF
>TRBJ2-5|-|TRBD1|TRBV11-2
TGTGCCAGCAGCCTTGGACAGGGAGTTGAGACCCAGTACTTC
CASSLGQGVETQYF
>TRBJ2-1|-|TRBD2|TRBV4-1
TGCGCCAGCAGCGGACTAGCGGGGGGTTACAATGAGCAGTTCTTC
CASSGLAGGYNEQFF
>TRBJ2-5|-|-|TRBV10-3
TGTGCCATCAGTGAGGGGACGGGAATGGCGACCCAGTACTTC
CAISEGTGMATQYF
>TRBJ2-7|once|TRBD2|TRBV19
TGTGCCAGTAGTAAGGCGGGAGGCTCCAGCTCCTACGAGCAGTACTTC
CASSKAGGSSSYEQYF
>TRBJ2-7|-|-|TRBV5-6
TGTGCCAGCAGCTTGGAGGCAGGGAACGAGCAGTACTTC
CASSLEAGNEQYF
>TRBJ2-1|-|-|TRBV5-1
TGCGCCAGCAGCCGACGGGGGCTAGCGCGAGGTTCGGATGAGCAGTTCTTC
CASSRRGLARGSDEQFF
>TRBJ2-2|once|TRBD2|TRBV7-6
TGTGCCAGCAGCTCTAGCGGGAGTTGGTCCGGGGAGCTGTTTTTT
CASSSSGSWSGELFF
>TRBJ2-1|-|TRBD1|TRBV4-1
TGCGCCAGCAGCCAAAGGGGACAGGTCCCGAACGACAATGAGCAGTTCTTC
CASSQRGQVPNDNEQFF